Below are 21 T cell receptor beta chains sequenced from a single sample in a study of T-cell reconstitution after alpha-beta-depleted transplantation in children. Molecular barcoding with unique molecular identifiers was used for the TCRbeta library. TCRdb independently ran MiXCR on the PCR reads; one entry per CDR3 protein. The table records about 640,000 distinct CDR3 sequences, 16% of them present only once. The specimen was PBMCs from the stem cell graft donor, collected from the stem cell graft. The receptor set was obtained from a human donor who donated a stem cell graft to a child with acute myeloid leukemia.

The CDR3 loop reads CATSDLVQGALTDTQYF. In DNA, the CDR3 is TGTGCCACCAGTGATTTGGTACAGGGGGCCCTCACGGATACGCAGTATTTT. The chain links TRBV24-1 to TRBJ2-3; 9 positions agree with TRBD1. Losses at the gene ends were 0 bases for V and 6 bases for J; bases not matched to a gene: 9. This CDR3 is 17 amino acids long. The germline V gene has CDR1 KGHDR and CDR2 SFDVKD.

The chain couples TRBV15 to TRBJ2-7, with D tentatively TRBD1 (6 bases). The CDR3 loop spans 13 amino acids. The V end was cut by 7 bases, the J end by 5 bases, with 15 bases between. CDR1 is LNHNV and CDR2 is YYDKDF in the germline V gene (reference sequence). The CDR3 spells CATTGANRHEQYF. The CDR3 DNA reads TGTGCCACCACAGGGGCAAATCGGCACGAGCAGTACTTC.

This clonotype was observed many times. The chain couples TRBV20-1 to TRBJ1-5; TRBD1 might be the D (5 bases). The CDR3 spans 13 residues. Trimming left V 7 bases short and J 0 bases short, with 10 bases between. Looked up from germline, CDR1 is DFQATT and CDR2 is SNEGSKA (reference sequence). The CDR3 is CSVGTYSNQPQHF. The CDR3 DNA reads as TGCAGTGTAGGGACGTATAGCAATCAGCCCCAGCATTTT.

This clonotype was recorded at least ten times. The rearrangement joins TRBV29-1 to TRBJ2-5; the D is unclear. Germline V CDR1 and CDR2: SQVTM, ANQGSEA. This CDR3 has 12 amino acids. The germline V and J ends were trimmed by 1 base and 3 bases, with 6 bases remaining between them. The CDR3 here is CSVEVGKETQYF. CDR3 nucleotides: TGCAGCGTTGAAGTGGGGAAAGAGACCCAGTACTTC.

At least ten counts were recorded for this clonotype. The rearrangement links TRBV20-1 to TRBJ2-7; 8 positions match TRBD2. The CDR3 consists of 13 residues. V lost 3 bases to trimming and J lost 6 bases; unmatched junction nucleotides: 7. Germline loops: CDR1 DFQATT, CDR2 SNEGSKA (reference sequence). The DNA of the CDR3 is TGCAGTGCTAGGCGAGGGGGACTAGGCGAGCAGTACTTC. This codes for CSARRGGLGEQYF.

The CDR3 coding sequence is TGCGCCAGCAGCGTGGGACAGGGTGGTAACAATGAGCAGTTCTTC. Its protein is CASSVGQGGNNEQFF. The V and J genes are TRBV5-1 and TRBJ2-1; 9 nucleotides match TRBD1. Germline CDR1 and CDR2: SGHRS and YFSETQ. Unmatched junction bases numbered 7, after V lost 4 bases and J lost 5 bases. The CDR3 consists of 15 residues.

This sequence joins TRBV20-1 and TRBJ2-7; D is uncertain. CDR1 is DFQATT, CDR2 SNEGSKA, per germline (reference sequence). The CDR3 covers 14 residues. The CDR3 DNA is TGCAGTGCTAGAGTTTCCGGGTCTGGTTCCGAGGAGTACGTC. Protein product: CSARVSGSGSEEYV.

This chain connects TRBV7-2 to TRBJ1-1, with 8 bases identical to TRBD1. Unmatched junction bases numbered 6, after V lost 5 bases and J lost 7 bases. CDR1 is SGHTA, CDR2 FQGNSA, per germline. This CDR3 is built from 13 residues. CDR3 residues: CASSQDREHEAFF. The CDR3 nucleotides are TGTGCCAGCAGCCAGGACAGGGAGCATGAAGCTTTCTTT.

The sample holds a few counts of this clonotype. The V and J genes are TRBV5-1 and TRBJ2-3, with no clear D. Germline CDR1 is SGHRS and CDR2 is YFSETQ. The V end was cut by 4 bases, the J end by 8 bases, with 20 bases between. This CDR3 region has 15 residues. CDR3 sequence reads: CASSRSDPLFGTQYF. CDR3 DNA sequence: TGCGCCAGCAGCAGGAGCGACCCTTTATTTGGTACGCAGTATTTT.

This clonotype showed up just a few times. The V and J genes are TRBV4-3 and TRBJ2-6; D is ambiguous. This CDR3 is built from 16 residues. Trimming stripped 0 bases from V and 2 bases from J, with 8 bases between. CDR1 is LGHNA, CDR2 YSLEER, per germline. The CDR3: CASSQDLHPGANVLTF. For the CDR3, the DNA is TGCGCCAGCAGCCAAGATCTCCACCCTGGGGCCAACGTCCTGACTTTC.

This clonotype turned up a few times. The CDR3 region is CASRPLAGGPNTGELFF. The CDR3 DNA is TGTGCCAGCAGGCCTCTAGCGGGGGGTCCGAACACCGGGGAGCTGTTTTTT. The chain joins TRBV7-2 to TRBJ2-2; TRBD2 matches 11 bases. In germline, CDR1 is SGHTA, CDR2 FQGNSA. The trim removed 6 bases at V and 0 bases at J, leaving 6 bases unmatched. This CDR3 contains 17 residues.

This clonotype was counted at least ten times. The chain recombines TRBV20-1 with TRBJ1-4, with 7 bases identical to TRBD1. CDR3 length equals 11 residues. After removal of 1 base from V and 16 bases from J, the junction contained 6 bases not matched to a gene. Germline V gene sequence: CDR1 DFQATT, CDR2 SNEGSKA (reference sequence). CDR3 sequence: CSARGPTGQFF. CDR3 nucleotides: TGCAGTGCTAGAGGGCCGACAGGGCAGTTTTTT.

This chain links TRBV6-2 or TRBV6-3 with TRBJ2-7, with D perhaps TRBD2 (6 bases). The CDR3 spans 17 residues. The germline V and J ends were trimmed by 0 bases and 5 bases, with 20 bases remaining between them. In germline, CDR1 is MNHEY, CDR2 SVGEGT. CDR3 nucleotide sequence: TGTGCCAGCAGTTACTCGATGGAGGAAGGAGGGAGAGACGAGCAGTACGTC. As protein: CASSYSMEEGGRDEQYV.

This clonotype was seen more than once but under ten times. The gene calls are TRBV15 and TRBJ1-2, with a weak D call TRBD1 (5 bases). The V end was cut by 0 bases, the J end by 8 bases, with 10 bases between. Germline loops: CDR1 LNHNV, CDR2 YYDKDF (reference sequence). The CDR3 runs to 13 residues. The CDR3 sequence is CATSRDTGDGYTF. Written as DNA, the CDR3 is TGTGCCACCAGCAGAGATACGGGGGACGGCTACACCTTC. Full variable domain (missing parts from reference TRBV15 and TRBJ1-2): DAMVIQNPRYQVTQFGKPVTLSCSQTLNHNVMYWYQQKSSQAPKLLFHYYDKDFNNEADTPDNFQSRRPNTSFCFLDIRSPGLGDTAMYLCATSRDTGDGYTFGSGTRLTVV.

The CDR3: CASRPSGSSTDTQYF. The CDR3 DNA reads TGTGCCAGCAGGCCAAGCGGGTCCAGCACAGATACGCAGTATTTT. J is TRBJ2-3 and V is TRBV7-6; weak D call: TRBD2 (6 bases). V dropped 6 bases and J dropped 0 bases, with 13 bases sitting between them. CDR1 and CDR2 from the germline V gene are SGHVS and FNYEAQ. The CDR3 is made up of 15 amino acids.

There are a few counts of this clonotype. This rearrangement joins TRBV9 to TRBJ2-3; 9 bases agree with TRBD2. Looked up from germline, CDR1 is SGDLS and CDR2 is YYNGEE. The CDR3 has 18 residues. The trim removed 0 bases at V and 0 bases at J, leaving 8 bases unmatched. The CDR3 DNA reads TGTGCCAGCAGCGTAGCCCTAGCGGGACTAACTAGCACAGATACGCAGTATTTT. It codes for CASSVALAGLTSTDTQYF.

The genes are TRBV4-2 and TRBJ2-5, with D possibly matching TRBD2 (6 bases). Germline V CDR1 and CDR2: LGHNA, YNFKEQ. Trimming left V 4 bases short and J 1 base short, with 16 bases between. The CDR3 covers 16 residues. CDR3 region: CASSPELGGVQETQYF. The CDR3 coding sequence is TGTGCCAGCAGCCCGGAGCTGGGGGGAGTCCAAGAGACCCAGTACTTC.

On this clonotype: One base away lies a much larger clone, so this may be a sequencing read error. The chain recombines TRBV20-1 with TRBJ2-3, with TRBD2 identical over 14 bases. CDR3 length equals 16 residues. Germline V gene lookup returns CDR1 DFQATT and CDR2 SNEGSKA (reference sequence). The CDR3 here is CCARDGGTSGGDTQYF. CDR3 nucleotide sequence: TGCTGTGCTAGAGATGGGGGGACTAGCGGGGGAGATACGCAGTATTTT.

V usage is TRBV27 and J usage is TRBJ2-1; 9 nucleotides align to TRBD1. CDR1 and CDR2 from the germline V gene are MNHEY and SMNVEV (reference sequence). CDR3 length equals 13 residues. V lost 8 bases, J lost 7 bases, and 6 bases stayed unmatched. The CDR3 spells CASRTQGANEQFF. The CDR3, as DNA: TGTGCCAGCCGTACACAGGGGGCGAATGAGCAGTTCTTC.

There are many counts of this clonotype. The chain employs TRBV12-3 or TRBV12-4 and TRBJ2-3; no clear D. The CDR3 contains 14 residues. Trimming took off 2 bases at V and 2 bases at J, with 8 bases between the two ends. The CDR3 here is CASSLSSYTDTQYF. CDR3 DNA sequence: TGTGCCAGCAGTTTATCCAGCTACACAGATACGCAGTATTTT.

This clonotype was detected ten times or more. The genes are TRBV12-3 or TRBV12-4 and TRBJ2-7; 7 bases fit TRBD1. This CDR3 spans 14 amino acids. The V and J ends lost 1 base and 5 bases, in that order; junction bases with no gene match: 5. CDR3 DNA: TGTGCCAGCAGTTTAGGGGACAGTACCGACGAGCAGTACTTC. Amino acids: CASSLGDSTDEQYF.